These T cell receptor beta chains were read from a single sample in a study of T cells in Graves' hyperthyroidism and ophthalmopathy. TCRdb processed the multiplex PCR reads anew with MiXCR; each CDR3 protein has one entry. The sample holds about 500,000 distinct CDR3 sequences, under 20% seen once. Sequencing input: blood. These TCRs come from a young woman with Graves' ophthalmopathy. Both conserved end residues are part of each CDR3. The D gene is left open where the match is weak. Rows may omit the clone size; those that give it use once, few, many or a size class.

d_gene,abundance,len,v_gene,j_gene,CDR3aa,CDR3nt
.,many,13,TRBV2,TRBJ2-1,CASSGEGGDEQFF,TGTGCCAGCAGTGGTGAGGGGGGGGATGAGCAGTTCTTC
.,many,14,TRBV6-1,TRBJ2-3,CASSEAWGADTQYF,TGTGCCAGCAGTGAAGCTTGGGGGGCAGATACGCAGTATTTT
.,many,16,TRBV5-1,TRBJ1-4,CASSLLSGTTNEKLFF,TGCGCCAGCAGCTTGCTGTCGGGAACAACTAATGAAAAACTGTTTTTT
TRBD1,.,15,TRBV5-6,TRBJ1-5,CASSFGRGLGQPQHF,TGTGCCAGCAGCTTTGGGAGGGGGCTTGGTCAGCCCCAGCATTTT
.,.,12,TRBV19,TRBJ1-2,CASSTGADGYTF,TGTGCCAGTAGTACGGGGGCTGATGGCTACACCTTC
TRBD2,.,15,TRBV20-1,TRBJ2-1,CSARRGAAGGNEQFF,TGCAGTGCTAGAAGGGGGGCAGCGGGAGGTAATGAGCAGTTCTTC
TRBD1,.,14,TRBV12-3/TRBV12-4,TRBJ1-4,CASRDRVTNEKLFF,TGTGCCAGCAGGGACAGGGTAACTAATGAAAAACTGTTTTTT
.,.,14,TRBV28,TRBJ1-5,CASSPGRINQPQHF,TGTGCCAGCAGTCCCGGACGGATCAATCAGCCCCAGCATTTT
.,.,14,TRBV10-3,TRBJ1-2,CAISESGGAYGYTF,TGTGCCATCAGTGAGTCCGGGGGAGCCTATGGCTACACCTTC
.,once,16,TRBV4-1,TRBJ1-1,CASSLASTDLNTEAFF,TGCGCCAGCAGCCTAGCGTCGACGGATTTGAACACTGAAGCTTTCTTT
.,few,15,TRBV28,TRBJ2-2,CASTWYGVRTGELFF,TGTGCCAGCACCTGGTATGGGGTGAGGACCGGGGAGCTGTTTTTT
.,few,16,TRBV9,TRBJ2-1,CASSVGLGVGDNEQFF,TGTGCCAGCAGCGTAGGGCTCGGAGTAGGCGACAATGAGCAGTTCTTC
.,few,15,TRBV6-1,TRBJ2-7,CASNHHDRNSYEQYF,TGTGCCAGCAATCACCACGACAGAAACTCCTACGAGCAGTACTTC
.,.,17,TRBV29-1,TRBJ2-3,CSVPEGLGGTSTDTQYF,TGCAGCGTCCCAGAGGGGTTAGGGGGTACTAGCACAGATACGCAGTATTTT
TRBD2,.,15,TRBV6-6,TRBJ2-3,CASSYSLAGKDTQYF,TGTGCCAGCAGTTACTCCCTAGCGGGTAAAGATACGCAGTATTTT
.,few,11,TRBV5-4,TRBJ2-1,CASSLEGQEFF,TGTGCCAGCAGCCTCGAGGGGCAGGAGTTCTTC
.,few,13,TRBV6-1,TRBJ2-1,CASSRQVGNEQFF,TGTGCCAGCAGTAGGCAGGTGGGGAATGAGCAGTTCTTC
.,.,16,TRBV7-3,TRBJ1-3,CASSPTTGLIGNTIYF,TGTGCCAGCAGCCCAACAACGGGGCTTATCGGAAACACCATATATTTT
.,many,14,TRBV15,TRBJ2-1,CATSTWSSTNEQFF,TGTGCCACCAGCACCTGGTCTAGCACCAATGAGCAGTTCTTC
.,many,15,TRBV11-2,TRBJ2-2,CASSLEHRRTGELFF,TGTGCCAGCAGCCTCGAACACAGGAGGACCGGGGAGCTGTTTTTT
TRBD2,many,14,TRBV13,TRBJ2-5,CASSSRTSDETQYF,TGTGCCAGCAGCTCCCGGACTAGCGATGAGACCCAGTACTTC
TRBD1,.,13,TRBV20-1,TRBJ1-2,CSPSDRDPYGYTF,TGCAGTCCCTCCGACAGGGACCCGTATGGCTACACCTTC
TRBD1,many,17,TRBV20-1,TRBJ1-5,CSASRGQGQGRNQPQHF,TGCAGTGCTAGTAGGGGGCAGGGACAGGGACGCAATCAGCCCCAGCATTTT
.,many,15,TRBV2,TRBJ2-2,CASSYQHSNTGELFF,TGTGCCAGCAGTTACCAGCATTCGAACACCGGGGAGCTGTTTTTT
TRBD1,few,15,TRBV7-9,TRBJ1-4,CASSLVEGAREKLFF,TGTGCCAGCAGCTTAGTAGAGGGGGCTCGGGAAAAACTGTTTTTT
.,few,14,TRBV7-9,TRBJ1-5,CASSPLGRNQPQHF,TGTGCCAGCAGCCCCCTGGGGCGAAATCAGCCCCAGCATTTT
.,.,14,TRBV29-1,TRBJ2-7,CSVDLPGDPYERYF,TGCAGCGTTGACTTGCCAGGGGACCCCTACGAGCGGTACTTC
.,few,15,TRBV6-5,TRBJ1-5,CASSYSTVGNQPQHF,TGTGCCAGCAGTTACTCGACAGTCGGCAATCAGCCCCAGCATTTT
.,.,14,TRBV6-2/TRBV6-3,TRBJ2-1,CASSNTGIYNEQFF,TGTGCCAGCAGCAATACAGGGATCTACAATGAGCAGTTCTTC
.,few,13,TRBV15,TRBJ1-5,CATSRARQSHVDF,TGTGCCACCAGCAGAGCCCGACAGAGCCATGTGGATTTT
.,many,14,TRBV10-1,TRBJ2-7,CASSDPGTSYEQYF,TGCGCCAGCAGTGACCCAGGGACCTCCTACGAGCAGTACTTC
TRBD1,.,16,TRBV6-2/TRBV6-3,TRBJ2-2,CASSSQGALGTGELFF,TGTGCCAGCAGTTCTCAGGGGGCCCTAGGGACCGGGGAGCTGTTTTTT
TRBD1,few,16,TRBV19,TRBJ1-1,CASILSRGAPNTEAFF,TGTGCCAGTATCCTCTCCAGGGGGGCACCGAACACTGAAGCTTTCTTT
.,few,13,TRBV5-1,TRBJ2-1,CASSLEDYNEQFF,TGCGCCAGCAGCCTGGAGGACTACAATGAGCAATTCTTC
.,many,18,TRBV7-8,TRBJ2-5,CASSPRASSNVGRETQYF,TGTGCCAGCAGCCCTAGGGCTAGCTCCAATGTCGGCCGAGAGACCCAGTACTTC
.,.,19,TRBV7-9,TRBJ2-5,CASSLTNMGGRPPQETQYF,TGTGCCAGCAGCTTAACGAACATGGGAGGACGGCCACCTCAAGAGACCCAGTACTTC
.,many,14,TRBV15,TRBJ1-1,CATSRDPSITEAFF,TGTGCCACCAGCAGAGATCCCTCTATCACTGAAGCTTTCTTT
.,many,12,TRBV10-3,TRBJ2-7,CAISGRGVEQYF,TGTGCCATCAGTGGCAGGGGGGTCGAGCAGTACTTC
.,.,16,TRBV28,TRBJ1-3,CASSFAGALSGNTIYF,TGTGCCAGCAGTTTTGCGGGGGCTCTCTCTGGAAACACCATATATTTT
TRBD2,.,18,TRBV13,TRBJ2-1,CASSVAASGGAFYNEQFF,TGTGCCAGCAGCGTAGCGGCTAGCGGGGGGGCGTTCTACAATGAGCAGTTCTTC
TRBD1,few,16,TRBV12-3/TRBV12-4,TRBJ1-5,CASSPDRENSNQPQHF,TGTGCCAGCAGTCCTGACAGGGAAAATAGCAATCAGCCCCAGCATTTT
TRBD2,many,17,TRBV5-1,TRBJ2-1,CASSPGLAGEGADEQFF,TGCGCCAGCAGCCCCGGACTAGCGGGTGAAGGAGCAGATGAGCAGTTCTTC
.,many,17,TRBV7-2,TRBJ2-5,CASSLYDWGRDGETQYF,TGTGCCAGCAGCTTATATGATTGGGGGCGCGACGGAGAGACCCAGTACTTC
.,few,18,TRBV12-3/TRBV12-4,TRBJ1-6,CASSLALWGDTLNSPLHF,TGTGCCAGCAGTTTAGCGCTTTGGGGGGATACCCTTAATTCACCCCTCCACTTT
TRBD2,.,16,TRBV5-1,TRBJ2-7,CASSLGVAGGRDEQYF,TGCGCCAGCAGCTTGGGAGTAGCGGGGGGGAGAGACGAGCAGTACTTC
.,many,13,TRBV12-3/TRBV12-4,TRBJ2-7,CASSLGGGPEQYF,TGTGCCAGCAGCTTAGGGGGGGGCCCCGAGCAGTACTTC
.,many,17,TRBV27,TRBJ1-4,CASSLSWLPGGGEKLFF,TGTGCCAGCAGTTTATCGTGGTTGCCGGGCGGAGGAGAAAAACTGTTTTTT
.,many,14,TRBV7-9,TRBJ2-5,CASRRTGPQETQYF,TGTGCCAGCAGACGAACAGGGCCCCAAGAGACCCAGTACTTC
.,many,11,TRBV6-1,TRBJ2-1,CASRNYNEQFF,TGTGCCAGCAGGAACTACAATGAGCAGTTCTTC
TRBD2,many,15,TRBV2,TRBJ2-3,CASSEELAGVDTQYF,TGTGCCAGCAGTGAGGAACTAGCGGGAGTAGATACGCAGTATTTT